One and the same sample provided the 13 T cell receptor beta chains below, sequenced in a study of a mutant IDH1 vaccine in newly diagnosed glioma. The repertoire was sequenced with immunoSEQ multiplex PCR; TCRdb's copy has only in-frame clones and lacks some. The table shows about 34,000 clones, with around nine tenths occurring only once. These receptors' antigens are unknown. Regarding time point: week 47, end of study. Each vaccine dose was 300 ug of mutant IDH1 20-mer peptide, with topical imiquimod. The material was PBMCs, obtained from a glioma patient whose treatment included an IDH1 peptide vaccine. The source of these receptors is a woman aged 25 to 39 with glioma.

The table lists this clone with a few counts. The chain carries TRBV11-2 and TRBJ2-2, with TRBD1 as a possible D gene (6 bases). The V gene's germline CDR1 is SGHAT and CDR2 FQNNGV. This CDR3 has 16 residues. The V and J ends lost 4 bases and 8 bases respectively, with 20 bases between them. The CDR3 reads CASSSWDTNGEGELFF. As DNA, the CDR3 is TGTGCCAGCAGCTCCTGGGACACCAATGGGGAGGGGGAGCTGTTTTTT.

The CDR3 loop reads CASRKGEGAGYGYTF. CDR3 DNA: TGTGCCAGCAGGAAGGGGGAGGGGGCGGGCTATGGCTACACCTTC. V gene TRBV5-4 combines with J gene TRBJ1-2, with 7 nucleotides matching TRBD1. Germline-derived CDR1 and CDR2 are SGHNT and YYREEE (reference sequence). This CDR3 is built from 15 residues. The junction had 11 bases not matched to a gene; V was cut back by 5 bases and J by 4 bases.

This chain links TRBV5-6 with TRBJ1-4, with a possible D match to TRBD1 (6 bases). V lost 3 bases, J lost 5 bases, and 11 bases lay in between. This CDR3 has 14 residues. Germline V lookup: CDR1 SGHDT, CDR2 YYEEEE. CDR3: CASSWGGGNEKLFF. DNA for the CDR3: TGTGCCAGCAGCTGGGGAGGGGGAAATGAAAAACTGTTTTTT.

The chain carries TRBV4-3 and TRBJ2-3, with D unresolved. CDR3 length: 13 amino acids. Germline CDR1 and CDR2: LGHNA and YSLEER. V was cut by 8 bases and J by 2 bases, with 11 bases left in between. The CDR3 region has the DNA TGCGCCAGCGGGATTGACACCACAGATACGCAGTATTTT. Translated, it gives CASGIDTTDTQYF.

The chain recombines TRBV2 with TRBJ2-7; TRBD1 agrees at 10 bases. Germline CDR1 is SNHLY and CDR2 is FYNNEI. The CDR3 is 14 residues long. Trimming removed 5 bases from V and 6 bases from J; junction bases left unmatched: 7. The CDR3 sequence is CASSPTDRGREQYF. Here the CDR3 DNA reads TGTGCCAGCAGTCCCACCGACAGGGGGCGCGAGCAGTACTTC.

This clone is medium-sized. The V call is TRBV5-4, the J call TRBJ1-1, with D tentatively TRBD1 (5 bases). Trimming left V 0 bases short and J 1 base short, with 10 bases between. The germline CDR1 and CDR2 sequences are SGHNT and YYREEE (reference sequence). The CDR3 is 15 amino acids. This chain's CDR3 is CASSLASGENTEAFF. The CDR3 DNA is TGTGCCAGCAGCTTGGCCTCGGGGGAGAACACTGAAGCTTTCTTT.

DNA of the CDR3: TGTGCCAGCAGCTCACCTAGCCTCGGGAGTAACTATGGCTACACCTTC. Its protein product is CASSSPSLGSNYGYTF. The gene calls are TRBV13 and TRBJ1-2; D is unclear. Between the trimmed V and J ends, which lost 4 bases and 1 base, there was a span of 16 bases. Per germline, CDR1 PRHDT and CDR2 FYEKMQ (reference sequence). The CDR3 totals 16 residues.

This chain uses TRBV5-1 with TRBJ1-1; no clear D. The CDR3 loop spans 13 amino acids. The V gene lost 0 bases and the J gene lost 1 base, with 4 bases spanning the gap. Germline V gene sequence: CDR1 SGHRS, CDR2 YFSETQ. CDR3 in DNA: TGCGCCAGCAGCTTGGAACAGAACACTGAAGCTTTCTTT. Its protein is CASSLEQNTEAFF.

The chain combines TRBV19 with TRBJ2-5; 11 bases agree with TRBD2. Germline CDR1 reads LNHDA; CDR2 reads SQIVND (reference sequence). J gave up 3 bases and V 8 bases, and 11 bases lay outside the gene matches. The CDR3 is 16 residues long. As DNA, the CDR3 is TGTGCCAGTGCCCTCAGGGCTAGCGGGGGGAAAGAGACCCAGTACTTC. It specifies CASALRASGGKETQYF.

The CDR3: CASMVQVYYGYTF. The CDR3 region has the DNA TGTGCCAGCATGGTACAGGTCTACTATGGCTACACCTTC. The chain uses TRBV6-1 and TRBJ1-2; a weak D match, TRBD1 (5 bases). Germline V gives CDR1 MNHNS, CDR2 SASEGT. The length of the CDR3 is 13 residues. V was clipped by 7 bases and J by 3 bases, with 12 bases between them.

The table lists this clone with a few counts. This rearrangement joins TRBV20-1 to TRBJ1-1; D uncertain. Trimming removed 5 bases at V and 0 bases at J, with 4 bases between. The CDR3 has 11 amino acids. Per germline, CDR1 DFQATT and CDR2 SNEGSKA (reference sequence). The CDR3 sequence: CSASLNTEAFF. The CDR3 bases are TGCAGTGCTTCCTTGAACACTGAAGCTTTCTTT.

The V call is TRBV5-8, the J call TRBJ1-6; perhaps TRBD1 as D (5 bases). The CDR3 is made up of 17 amino acids. Germline V gene data show CDR1 as SGHTS and CDR2 as YDEGEE. Between the trimmed V and J ends, which lost 4 bases and 1 base, there was a span of 15 bases. CDR3 sequence (DNA): TGTGCCAGCAGCGAGGGACGCGTGAGATCCTATAATTCACCCCTCCACTTT. Translated: CASSEGRVRSYNSPLHF.

This chain uses TRBV14 with TRBJ1-4; D is unresolved. V was pared by 2 bases and J by 0 bases, with 16 bases between. CDR3 size: 18 residues. In germline, CDR1 is SGHDN, CDR2 FVKESK. The CDR3 loop reads CASSQRVPGSTTNEKLFF. Here the CDR3 DNA reads TGTGCCAGCAGCCAAAGAGTACCGGGCAGCACAACTAATGAAAAACTGTTTTTT.